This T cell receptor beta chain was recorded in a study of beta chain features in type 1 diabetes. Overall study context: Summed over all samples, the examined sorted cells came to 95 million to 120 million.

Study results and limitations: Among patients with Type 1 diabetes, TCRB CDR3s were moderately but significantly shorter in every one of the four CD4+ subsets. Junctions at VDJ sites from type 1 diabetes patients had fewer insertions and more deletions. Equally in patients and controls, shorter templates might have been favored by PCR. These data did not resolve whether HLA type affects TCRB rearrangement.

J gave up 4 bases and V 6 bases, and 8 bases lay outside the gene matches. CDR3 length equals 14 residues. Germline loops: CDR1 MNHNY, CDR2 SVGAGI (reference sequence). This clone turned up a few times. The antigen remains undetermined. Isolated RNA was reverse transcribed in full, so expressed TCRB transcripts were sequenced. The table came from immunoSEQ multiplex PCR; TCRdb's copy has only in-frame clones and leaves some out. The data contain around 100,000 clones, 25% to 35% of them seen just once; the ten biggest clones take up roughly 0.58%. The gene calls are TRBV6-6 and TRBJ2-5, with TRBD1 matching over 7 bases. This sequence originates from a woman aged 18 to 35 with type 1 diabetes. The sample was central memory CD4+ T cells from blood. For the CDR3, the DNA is TGTGCCAGCAGGGGACAGTCCCTTGGAGAGACCCAGTACTTC. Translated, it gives CASRGQSLGETQYF.